One TCR beta chain is described in this entry. The data originate from a study of T cells in Graves' hyperthyroidism and ophthalmopathy. TCR beta CDR3 regions were amplified from RNA transcripts. First-round RT-PCR with HTBI primers amplified the TCR CDR3 region. Using its own MiXCR run on the multiplex PCR reads, TCRdb lists one record per CDR3 protein. Here the sample spans around 700,000 distinct CDR3 sequences, around a third being singletons. The CDR3 contains 16 residues. Germline V CDR1 and CDR2: MGHRA, YSYEKL. V was clipped by 0 bases and J by 2 bases, with 13 bases between them. The V and J genes are TRBV4-1 and TRBJ1-2; D might be TRBD1 (6 bases). The clonotype comes from a woman aged 35 to 49 with Graves' hyperthyroidism. The sequencing sample was made of blood. CDR3 sequence (DNA): TGCGCCAGCAGCCAAGAAAGAGGGGGGCTCAACTATGGCTACACCTTC. Translating it yields CASSQERGGLNYGYTF.